This TCR beta chain was profiled in a study of identifying expanded T cells in peripheral blood. The CDR3 totals 12 residues. From germline, CDR1 is SNHLY and CDR2 FYNNEI. Comment on this clone: Germline and junction disagree at one end, which may indicate a read error.

Libraries were prepared by immunoSEQ multiplex PCR; TCRdb keeps only in-frame clonotypes and omits some of them. The data contain 100,000 to 150,000 clones, approximately 86% of them seen just once; the ten biggest clones take up roughly 7.9%. Sequencing was done on a sample of blood. The chain is built from TRBV2 and TRBJ2-1; 7 positions agree with TRBD2. The source of this sequence is a person between 18 and 69 years old in good health. CDR3 residues: CASNGGDPALLF. The DNA of the CDR3 is TGTGCCAGCAATGGGGGGGACCCGGCCCTGCTCTTC.